This T cell receptor (beta chain) originates from a study of siplizumab effects on memory and regulatory T cells. Germline CDR1 reads SGHRS; CDR2 reads YFSETQ. The CDR3 has 14 amino acids. J lost 8 bases, V lost 0 bases, and 5 bases had no gene match. Per-sample assaying covered about 10^5 TCR templates. Using immunoSEQ multiplex PCR, the repertoire was profiled, and TCRdb retains in-frame clones only, with some absent. There are about 99,000 clones in the sample; approximately 93% occur only once, and 0.55% to 0.7% lies in the top ten. The sequenced sample consisted of Tregs sorted from blood. This receptor was taken from a human donor in good health. V is TRBV5-1 and J is TRBJ2-1, with 7 bases lining up with TRBD2. The CDR3 spells CASSLGGRVDEQFF. DNA of the CDR3: TGCGCCAGCAGCTTGGGCGGGAGAGTCGATGAGCAGTTCTTC.